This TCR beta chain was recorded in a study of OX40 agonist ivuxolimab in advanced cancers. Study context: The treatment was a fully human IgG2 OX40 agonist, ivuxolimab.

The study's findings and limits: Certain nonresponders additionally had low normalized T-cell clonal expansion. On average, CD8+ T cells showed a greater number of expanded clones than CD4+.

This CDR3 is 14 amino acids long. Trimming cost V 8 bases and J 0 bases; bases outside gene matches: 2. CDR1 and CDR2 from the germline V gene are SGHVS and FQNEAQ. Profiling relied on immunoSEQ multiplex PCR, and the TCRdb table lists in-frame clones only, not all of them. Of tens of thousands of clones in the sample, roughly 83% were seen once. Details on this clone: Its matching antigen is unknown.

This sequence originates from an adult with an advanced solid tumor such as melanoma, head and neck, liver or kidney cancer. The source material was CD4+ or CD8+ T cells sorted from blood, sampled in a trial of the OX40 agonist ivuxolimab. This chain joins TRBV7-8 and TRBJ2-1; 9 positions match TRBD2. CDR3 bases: TGTGCCAGCTGGCGGGGGGGCTCCTACAATGAGCAGTTCTTC. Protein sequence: CASWRGGSYNEQFF. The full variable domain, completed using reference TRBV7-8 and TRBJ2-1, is GAGVSQSPRYKVAKRGQDVALRCDPISGHVSLFWYQQALGQGPEFLTYFQNEAQLDKSGLPSDRFFAERPEGSVSTLKIQRTQQEDSAVYLCASWRGGSYNEQFFGPGTRLTVL.